This passage covers 9 T cell receptor beta chains from one sample sequenced in a study of T cell changes during pregnancy in multiple sclerosis. The table came from immunoSEQ multiplex PCR; TCRdb's copy has only in-frame clones and leaves some out. This sample has roughly 44,000 clones, with approximately 90% found just once. Source: CD8+ T cells from peripheral blood mononuclear cells, taken after pregnancy. These TCRs come from a female donor in good health, enrolled as a control in a pregnancy study.

This clone was seen just once. Here the CDR3 DNA reads TGTGCCAGCAGCCCACGCGGGGCCTATGAGACCCAGTACTTC. This translates into CASSPRGAYETQYF. The chain recombines TRBV27 with TRBJ2-5, with TRBD2 as a possible D gene (6 bases). The germline V and J ends were trimmed by 6 bases and 5 bases, with 16 bases remaining between them. This CDR3 comprises 14 residues. Per the germline V gene, CDR1 is MNHEY and CDR2 is SMNVEV (reference sequence).

The J gene is TRBJ1-6, the V gene TRBV28, with 7 positions matching TRBD1. Germline V lookup: CDR1 MDHEN, CDR2 SYDVKM. V trimming: 7 bases; J trimming: 7 bases; junction bases outside the gene matches: 10. CDR3 size: 15 residues. The CDR3 region has the DNA TGTGCCAGCAATCCCTGGGGGGACAGAAATTCACCCCTCCACTTT. Translated, it gives CASNPWGDRNSPLHF.

The chain recombines TRBV7-8 with TRBJ2-7; TRBD2 matches 12 bases. The CDR3 contains 13 residues. The germline V gene has CDR1 SGHVS and CDR2 FQNEAQ. The ends lost 3 bases at V and 12 bases at J; junction bases unmatched: 6. CDR3: CASSFTTSGSSYF. CDR3 nucleotides: TGTGCCAGCAGCTTCACGACTAGCGGGAGTTCGTACTTC.

This rearrangement joins TRBV5-6 to TRBJ1-4; possible D gene TRBD1, 6 bases. The CDR3 sequence is 16 residues long. With 2 bases removed from V and 4 bases from J, the gap between germline ends came to 15 bases. Per the germline V gene, CDR1 is SGHDT and CDR2 is YYEEEE. CDR3 nucleotide sequence: TGTGCCAGCAGCTTCCTAAAACAGGGCCGTAATGAAAAACTGTTTTTT. Amino acid sequence: CASSFLKQGRNEKLFF.

This sequence joins TRBV7-9 and TRBJ2-3; 8 bases are a match to TRBD1. CDR3 length equals 12 residues. Germline CDR1 SEHNR, CDR2 FQNEAQ (reference sequence). V was clipped by 8 bases and J by 5 bases; unmatched bases: 3. CDR3 coding DNA: TGTGCCAGCGCAGGGGGCTTAGATACGCAGTATTTT. Protein: CASAGGLDTQYF. The full variable domain, completed using reference TRBV7-9 and TRBJ2-3, is DTGVSQNPRHKITKRGQNVTFRCDPISEHNRLYWYRQTLGQGPEFLTYFQNEAQLEKSRLLSDRFSAERPKGSFSTLEIQRTEQGDSAMYLCASAGGLDTQYFGPGTRLTVL.

The chain recombines TRBV27 with TRBJ2-7; a weak D match, TRBD1 (5 bases). CDR3 length: 14 residues. Trimming shortened V by 3 bases and J by 0 bases, and 9 bases separated the two germline ends. Germline V gives CDR1 MNHEY, CDR2 SMNVEV (reference sequence). The CDR3 region has the DNA TGTGCCAGCAGTTTTAGGGGCAGCTCCTACGAGCAGTACTTC. It is translated as CASSFRGSSYEQYF.

This clone was seen just once. The gene calls are TRBV19 and TRBJ2-1, with TRBD2 as a possible D gene (5 bases). CDR3 length: 12 amino acids. Germline assignment: CDR1 LNHDA and CDR2 SQIVND (reference sequence). Trimming removed 5 bases from V and 7 bases from J, with 9 bases in between. CDR3 sequence reads: CASSRGLNEQFF. For the CDR3, the DNA is TGTGCCAGTAGTCGCGGGCTTAATGAGCAGTTCTTC.

J is TRBJ1-1 and V is TRBV5-4; D might be TRBD1 (6 bases). The CDR3 has 13 residues. Trimming shortened V by 1 base and J by 4 bases, and 8 bases separated the two germline ends. Germline V gives CDR1 SGHNT, CDR2 YYREEE (reference sequence). This CDR3 reads CASSLLGGTEAFF. The CDR3 coding sequence is TGTGCCAGCAGCTTGTTAGGGGGCACTGAAGCTTTCTTT.

CDR3 coding DNA: TGTGCCAGTAGTCCCGGGACAGGGTACTACAATGAGCAGTTCTTC. Protein sequence: CASSPGTGYYNEQFF. This chain connects TRBV19 to TRBJ2-1, with 9 bases lining up with TRBD1. CDR1 is LNHDA, CDR2 SQIVND, per germline (reference sequence). With V trimmed by 5 bases and J by 3 bases, 5 bases remained unmatched. The CDR3 sequence is 15 residues long.